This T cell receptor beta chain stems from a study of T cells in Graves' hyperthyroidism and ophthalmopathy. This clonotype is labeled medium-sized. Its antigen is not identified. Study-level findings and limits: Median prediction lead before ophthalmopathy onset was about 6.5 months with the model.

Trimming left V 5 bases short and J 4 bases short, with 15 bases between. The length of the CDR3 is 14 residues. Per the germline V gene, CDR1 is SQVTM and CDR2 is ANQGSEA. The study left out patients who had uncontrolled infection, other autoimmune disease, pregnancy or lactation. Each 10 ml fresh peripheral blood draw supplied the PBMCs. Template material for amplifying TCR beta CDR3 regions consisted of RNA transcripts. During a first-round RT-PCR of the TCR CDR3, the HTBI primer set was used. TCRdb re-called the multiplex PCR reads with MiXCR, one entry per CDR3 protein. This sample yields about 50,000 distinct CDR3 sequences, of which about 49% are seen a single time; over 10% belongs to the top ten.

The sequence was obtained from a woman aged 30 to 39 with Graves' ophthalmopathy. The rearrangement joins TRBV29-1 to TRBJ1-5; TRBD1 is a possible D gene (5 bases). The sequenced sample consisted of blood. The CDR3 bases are TGCAGCGTTAGGGAGCGGGGGACGAATCAGCCCCAGCATTTT. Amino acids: CSVRERGTNQPQHF.